The 8 T cell receptor beta chains reported below all come from one sample, sequenced in a study of cytomegalovirus exposure and HLA in healthy donors. Primers: 60 Vbeta forward and 13 Jbeta reverse. Assay used: immunoSEQ multiplex PCR; TCRdb lists only in-frame clones, some missing. The repertoire holds fewer than 110,000 clones, with more than 65% as singletons. What was sequenced was PBMCs. The receptors shown here come from a woman under 30 in good health and CMV-seropositive.

Turning to this clone: In the same sample, other DNA sequences code for this CDR3. V and J are TRBV29-1 and TRBJ1-3, with D maybe TRBD1 (5 bases). Deletions cut 4 bases from V and 0 bases from J, with 10 bases between. Germline assignment: CDR1 SQVTM and CDR2 ANQGSEA. The CDR3 is 14 amino acids. CDR3 residues: CSVGQGASGNTIYF. CDR3 nucleotides: TGCAGCGTTGGGCAGGGCGCCTCTGGAAACACCATATATTTT.

The V call is TRBV6-5, the J call TRBJ2-7; weak D call: TRBD1 (5 bases). The V end was cut by 4 bases, the J end by 5 bases, with 21 bases between. Germline CDR1 MNHEY, CDR2 SVGAGI. This CDR3 is 16 amino acids long. Written as DNA, the CDR3 is TGTGCCAGCAGTTTCTCCGGCAGGGCAATATTCCACGAGCAGTACTTC. Protein sequence: CASSFSGRAIFHEQYF.

The genes are TRBV7-9 and TRBJ1-5, with D maybe TRBD1 (5 bases). Per the germline V gene, CDR1 is SEHNR and CDR2 is FQNEAQ (reference sequence). V lost 4 bases and J lost 7, with 8 bases in between. The CDR3 sequence is 12 residues long. CDR3 sequence reads: CASSWGDQPQHF. In DNA, the CDR3 is TGTGCCAGCAGCTGGGGGGACCAGCCCCAGCATTTT.

J is TRBJ2-1 and V is TRBV27; 9 positions agree with TRBD2. Germline trimming cut 5 bases from V and 7 bases from J; bases unmatched to any gene: 12. The CDR3 covers 16 residues. The germline V gene has CDR1 MNHEY and CDR2 SMNVEV (reference sequence). CDR3 DNA sequence: TGTGCCAGCAGTGTAACCGGGACTAGCAATTTAAATGAGCAGTTCTTC. Translation: CASSVTGTSNLNEQFF.

The chain uses TRBV6-5 and TRBJ1-6; 9 bases fit TRBD1. The V gene's germline CDR1 is MNHEY and CDR2 SVGAGI. The CDR3 runs to 15 residues. With 8 bases clipped from V and 5 bases from J, the junction kept 7 bases outside the gene matches. The CDR3 region is CASWPGQGNNSPLHF. CDR3 DNA sequence: TGTGCCAGCTGGCCGGGACAGGGTAATAATTCACCCCTCCACTTT.

This clone was seen only once. The genes are TRBV28 and TRBJ2-7, with D possibly matching TRBD2 (7 bases). The CDR3 has 14 amino acids. Germline V gives CDR1 MDHEN, CDR2 SYDVKM. The V and J ends lost 2 bases and 4 bases respectively, with 12 bases between them. In DNA, the CDR3 is TGTGCCAGCAGTTTACGAGGGGGAGGGTACGAGCAGTACTTC. Translated, it gives CASSLRGGGYEQYF.

The chain recombines TRBV5-6 with TRBJ1-1; D perhaps matches TRBD1 (5 bases). V dropped 0 bases and J dropped 7 bases, with 13 bases sitting between them. The germline V gene encodes CDR1 SGHDT and CDR2 YYEEEE. This CDR3 has 14 residues. In DNA, the CDR3 is TGTGCCAGCAGCTTGGTGGGCAGGGCTAGTGAAGCTTTCTTT. This codes for CASSLVGRASEAFF.

This clone was seen once. V gene TRBV5-6 combines with J gene TRBJ2-3; 10 bases fit TRBD2. Germline V gene lookup returns CDR1 SGHDT and CDR2 YYEEEE. With 1 base clipped from V and 2 bases from J, the junction kept 4 bases outside the gene matches. The CDR3 loop spans 16 amino acids. The CDR3 loop reads CASSLMSGRDTDTQYF. As DNA, the CDR3 is TGTGCCAGCAGCTTGATGAGCGGGAGGGACACAGATACGCAGTATTTT.